The T cell receptor (beta chain) under discussion was sequenced for a study of cytomegalovirus exposure and HLA in healthy donors. The PCR was carried out with 60 Vbeta primers and 13 Jbeta primers. Method: immunoSEQ multiplex PCR; TCRdb's copy keeps in-frame clones and lacks some. The table has more than 130,000 clones, 70% to 80% seen once; the top ten hold about 3.8%. Per the germline V gene, CDR1 is PRHDT and CDR2 is FYEKMQ (reference sequence). V lost 5 bases and J 7 bases, leaving 8 bases between the germline ends. The CDR3 length is 12 residues. This chain uses TRBV13 with TRBJ2-2; D is possibly TRBD2 (6 bases). The origin of this receptor is a man in his late teens or twenties in good health and CMV-seronegative. Material: PBMCs. The CDR3 is CASSLGGGELFF. DNA for the CDR3: TGTGCCAGCAGCCTCGGGGGCGGGGAGCTGTTTTTT.